Described below is a single T cell receptor (beta chain) sequence and its context. This sample is part of a study of Graves' ophthalmopathy and Graves' hyperthyroidism. Scientists amplified the TCR beta CDR3 regions from RNA transcripts. The authors performed first-round RT-PCR with HTBI primers and then a second-round multiplex PCR. TCRdb processed the multiplex PCR reads anew with MiXCR; each CDR3 protein has one entry. This table holds a few hundred thousand distinct CDR3 sequences, roughly 15% found once. Germline V gives CDR1 KGHSH, CDR2 LQKENI. The CDR3 is 14 residues long. J was trimmed by 6 bases and V by 2 bases; bases with no gene match: 7.

Sequenced material: peripheral blood. The receptor was derived from an adult woman with stable Graves' hyperthyroidism. V is TRBV18 and J is TRBJ2-7; 7 positions match TRBD1. The CDR3 DNA sequence: TGTGCCAGCTCACCAACAGGGGTTGTGGGCGAGCAGTACTTC. Amino acid sequence: CASSPTGVVGEQYF.